This T cell receptor (beta chain) was documented in a study of read filtering for tumor transcriptome and immune sequencing. Germline V CDR1 and CDR2: DFQATT, SNEGSKA (reference sequence). The junction had 7 bases not matched to a gene; V was cut back by 3 bases and J by 7 bases. The length of the CDR3 is 15 residues. This clonotype was seen at least ten times. This library used roughly 400 ng RNA and molecular barcoded adaptors spanning alpha/delta and beta/gamma chains. TCRdb used MiXCR to reprocess the reads, holding one entry per CDR3 protein. Of about 47,000 distinct CDR3 sequences in the sample, about 12% were seen once.

The genes are TRBV20-1 and TRBJ2-1, with TRBD1 matching over 12 bases. Sequencing was done on a sample of a population of CD138-negative cells sorted from bone marrow. The source is a donor at least 40 years old with multiple myeloma. DNA of the CDR3: TGCAGTGCTAGCTACGGGACAGGGGGCCGGAATGAGCAGTTCTTC. Residues: CSASYGTGGRNEQFF.